The clone carrying this T cell receptor (beta chain) came up once. This entry is derived from a study of shared T cell receptors in the human thymus. Germline lookup yields CDR1 SGDLS and CDR2 YYNGEE. CDR3 length: 17 residues. Trimming pared 1 base from V and 0 bases from J, leaving 14 bases between. Assay used: immunoSEQ multiplex PCR; TCRdb lists only in-frame clones, some missing. The data contain hundreds of thousands of clones, about 90% of them singletons. This sample was shared with a second study, whose subject was human thymus T cells.

Sequencing input: thymocytes. The TCR originated in a boy under two years old with a congenital heart defect. The rearrangement links TRBV9 to TRBJ2-1; possibly TRBD2 for D (5 bases). CDR3 region: CASSVKPEVSSYNEQFF. Written as DNA, the CDR3 is TGTGCCAGCAGCGTAAAGCCGGAGGTGAGCTCCTACAATGAGCAGTTCTTC. The entire variable domain, with the rest obtained from reference TRBV9 and TRBJ2-1, is as follows: DSGVTQTPKHLITATGQRVTLRCSPRSGDLSVYWYQQSLDQGLQFLIQYYNGEERAKGNILERFSAQQFPDLHSELNLSSLELGDSALYFCASSVKPEVSSYNEQFFGPGTRLTVL.